This TCR beta chain was recorded in a study of blood T cell repertoires in COVID-19. Study-wide context: Samples representing acute and convalescent COVID-19 were sourced from the United States, Italy and Spain. In each case, the material was cDNA or gDNA derived from T cells, B-cell-depleted T cells, or PBMCs.

This clone came up a few times. As handled by the study authors: It was from reference gene primer amplification that nucleated cell counts were estimated. Libraries were prepared by immunoSEQ multiplex PCR; TCRdb keeps only in-frame clonotypes and omits some of them. The D gene and trimming were derived from the DNA, and the V and J assignments and clone size from that table. The data contain roughly 86,000 clones, approximately 80% of them seen just once; the ten biggest clones take up roughly 2.1%. Germline CDR1 is SQVTM and CDR2 is ANQGSEA. V was clipped by 4 bases and J by 6 bases, with 19 bases between them. This CDR3 has 15 residues.

The chain combines TRBV29-1 with TRBJ1-5; TRBD1 is a possible D gene (6 bases). The receptor was derived from a woman in her 70s with acute or convalescent COVID-19. The material sequenced was peripheral blood. The CDR3: CSVADGVLGAQPQHF. The DNA for the CDR3 is TGCAGCGTTGCCGACGGAGTTCTGGGGGCTCAGCCCCAGCATTTT.